One sample yielded the 4 T cell receptor beta chains listed below, sequenced in a study of cytomegalovirus exposure and HLA in healthy donors (dated by TCRdb to the late 2010s). Libraries came from the immunoSEQ multiplex PCR assay. A mixture of 60 forward primers for TCR Vbeta segments and 13 reverse primers for TCR Jbeta segments was used in the multiplex PCR. TCRdb mirrors the immuneACCESS table, restricted to in-frame sequences. Some clones are absent from its copies; in checked studies, under half trace to an unresolved V gene, and the reason for the others is unknown. This sample holds around 100,000 clones; 74% were observed only once. Roughly 2.5% of the sample lies in the top ten. Sequenced: PBMCs. The receptor source for this set is a man aged 50-60 years in good health and CMV-seropositive.

This rearrangement joins TRBV28 to TRBJ2-7, with TRBD1 matching 8 bases. V gave up 6 bases and J gave up 3 bases; unmatched junction bases: 4. CDR3 length: 13 amino acids. CDR1 MDHEN and CDR2 SYDVKM come from the germline V gene. This CDR3 is CASRSGTGYEQYF. In DNA form, the CDR3 reads TGTGCCAGCAGGTCCGGGACAGGCTACGAGCAGTACTTC.

On this clone itself: Other nucleotide sequences in the sample specify the same CDR3. This chain links TRBV11-2 with TRBJ2-5; D call uncertain. V was shortened by 5 bases and J by 5 bases, with 9 bases between the two germline ends. The CDR3 runs to 12 residues. CDR1 and CDR2 (germline): SGHAT, FQNNGV. The CDR3 here is CASSLTRETQYF. The DNA for the CDR3 is TGTGCCAGCAGCCTAACGAGGGAGACCCAGTACTTC. The full variable domain, with the rest looked up from reference TRBV11-2 and TRBJ2-5, is EAGVAQSPRYKIIEKRQSVAFWCNPISGHATLYWYQQILGQGPKLLIQFQNNGVVDDSQLPKDRFSAERLKGVDSTLKIQPAKLEDSAVYLCASSLTRETQYFGPGTRLLVL.

This clone showed up just once. V is TRBV2 and J is TRBJ1-1; possible D gene TRBD1, 6 bases. Trimming took 4 bases from V and 1 from J, leaving 13 bases between them. Germline V gives CDR1 SNHLY, CDR2 FYNNEI. The CDR3 sequence is 15 residues long. CDR3 in amino acids: CASSGVGGRNTEAFF. CDR3 nucleotides: TGTGCCAGCAGTGGAGTTGGGGGCCGGAACACTGAAGCTTTCTTT.

This clone is a singleton in its sample. Other DNA sequences in this specimen translate into the identical CDR3. The rearrangement joins TRBV19 to TRBJ1-5, with TRBD1 as a possible D gene (5 bases). This CDR3 spans 15 amino acids. The germline gives CDR1 LNHDA, CDR2 SQIVND (reference sequence). The V end lost 7 bases, the J end lost 2 bases, and 15 bases lay between the germline ends. CDR3 protein: CASTPTGGGNQPQHF. CDR3 bases: TGTGCCAGTACCCCGACCGGGGGTGGCAATCAGCCCCAGCATTTT.